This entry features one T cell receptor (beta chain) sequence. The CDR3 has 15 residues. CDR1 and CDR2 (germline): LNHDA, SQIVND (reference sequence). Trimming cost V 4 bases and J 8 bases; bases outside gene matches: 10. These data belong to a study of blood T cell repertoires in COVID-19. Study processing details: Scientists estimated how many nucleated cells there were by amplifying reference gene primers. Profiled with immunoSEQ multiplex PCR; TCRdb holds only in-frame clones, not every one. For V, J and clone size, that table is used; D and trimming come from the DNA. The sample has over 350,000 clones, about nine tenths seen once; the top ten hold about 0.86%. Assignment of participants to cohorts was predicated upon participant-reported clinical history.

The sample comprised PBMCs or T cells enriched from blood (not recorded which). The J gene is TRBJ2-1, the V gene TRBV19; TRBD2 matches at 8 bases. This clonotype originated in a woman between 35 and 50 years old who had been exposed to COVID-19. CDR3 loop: CASSTGTSQGHEQFF. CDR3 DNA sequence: TGTGCCAGTAGTACCGGGACTAGTCAGGGTCATGAGCAGTTCTTC.